Presented here are 9 T cell receptor beta chains from one specimen sequenced in a study of neurological immune-mediated disorders (dated by TCRdb to about 2019). Library method: 5' RACE. Sequencing was carried out with an Illumina HiSeq 2500. TCRdb passed the public sequencing reads through fastp at Q25 and MiXCR, retaining productive beta sequences. Each entry is one CDR3 protein sequence, shown with its most common DNA and genes. The table for this sample lists 66,000 or so distinct CDR3 sequences; 3.5% to 5% of them were counted only once. Of the sample, 6.5% to 7.5% is held by the ten largest clones. Sequencing was done on a sample of PBMCs. Receptors were obtained from a man under 40 with multiple sclerosis.

This clonotype was seen a few times. The chain is built from TRBV5-1 and TRBJ1-4; D possibly corresponds to TRBD1 (5 bases). CDR1 is SGHRS and CDR2 is YFSETQ in the germline V gene. V lost 4 bases and J lost 8, with 15 bases in between. The CDR3 is 14 amino acids. CDR3 bases: TGCGCCAGCAGCCTCCGGGACGGACCCGAAAAACTGTTTTTT. Amino acids: CASSLRDGPEKLFF.

This clonotype was seen many times. V and J are TRBV7-2 and TRBJ2-4; either TRBD1 or TRBD2 may fit D (6 bases each). CDR1 and CDR2 (germline): SGHTA, FQGNSA. The CDR3 consists of 15 residues. V lost 3 bases and J 7 bases, leaving 16 bases between the germline ends. The CDR3 DNA sequence: TGTGCCAGCAGCTTTATAACGGGGGCCGGGAACATTCAGTACTTC. Translated: CASSFITGAGNIQYF.

In its sample, this clonotype was seen many times. The rearrangement uses TRBV5-1 and TRBJ1-4; a possible D gene is TRBD1 (5 bases). Trimming stripped 1 base from V and 0 bases from J, with 10 bases between. The length of the CDR3 is 16 residues. Germline CDR1 is SGHRS and CDR2 is YFSETQ. The CDR3 loop is CASSLQGPSTNEKLFF. The CDR3 nucleotides read TGCGCCAGCAGCTTGCAGGGACCTTCAACTAATGAAAAACTGTTTTTT.

This clonotype has at least ten counts. This chain uses TRBV20-1 with TRBJ2-5; D is perhaps TRBD2 (5 bases). Germline CDR1 DFQATT, CDR2 SNEGSKA (reference sequence). This CDR3 has 13 residues. V lost 5 bases and J 5 bases, leaving 15 bases between the germline ends. CDR3 sequence reads: CSAFRDPRETQYF. The CDR3 coding sequence is TGCAGTGCTTTTCGGGATCCCCGGGAGACCCAGTACTTC.

This clonotype has a count of ten or more. This rearrangement joins TRBV27 to TRBJ1-1; tentatively, D is TRBD1 (5 bases). The V gene's germline CDR1 is MNHEY and CDR2 SMNVEV (reference sequence). With 5 bases removed from V and 4 bases from J, the gap between germline ends came to 17 bases. This CDR3 region has 15 residues. In nucleotides, the CDR3 is TGTGCCAGCAGTCCAATGGCACGGGGCCTCACTGAAGCTTTCTTT. Translation: CASSPMARGLTEAFF.

This clonotype was counted many times. The V call is TRBV15, the J call TRBJ1-1; D not resolved. Looked up from germline, CDR1 is LNHNV and CDR2 is YYDKDF (reference sequence). CDR3 length: 13 residues. V was cut by 3 bases and J by 4 bases, with 9 bases left in between. The CDR3 bases are TGTGCCACCAGCAGGTCTAGTGGCACTGAAGCTTTCTTT. As protein: CATSRSSGTEAFF.

This clonotype was recorded many times. The chain is built from TRBV2 and TRBJ2-7; tentatively, D is TRBD2 (5 bases). Germline V CDR1 and CDR2: SNHLY, FYNNEI. Trimming cost V 6 bases and J 4 bases, with 13 bases left between them. The CDR3 consists of 13 residues. CDR3 protein: CASSGKNPYEQYF. CDR3 sequence (DNA): TGTGCCAGCAGCGGGAAAAATCCTTACGAGCAGTACTTC.

The table lists this clonotype with many counts. The V call is TRBV5-1, the J call TRBJ1-2; 9 bases are shared with TRBD1. The V and J ends lost 4 bases and 5 bases, in that order; junction bases with no gene match: 9. The CDR3 length is 15 residues. The germline CDR1 and CDR2 sequences are SGHRS and YFSETQ. CDR3 in amino acids: CASSISGTGRYGYTF. The CDR3 bases are TGCGCCAGCAGCATATCCGGGACAGGGCGGTATGGCTACACCTTC.

The chain has TRBV12-3 or TRBV12-4 and TRBJ2-3, with D perhaps assigned TRBD1 or TRBD2 (5 bases each). The CDR3 totals 14 residues. V was clipped by 4 bases and J by 3 bases, with 11 bases between them. CDR3 sequence (DNA): TGTGCCAGCAGTTCCGGGGCCGGGACAGATACGCAGTATTTT. Its protein is CASSSGAGTDTQYF.